What follows are 26 T cell receptor beta chains derived from one specimen sequenced in a study of blood T cells in healthy people across ages. Primers used in a second PCR of roughly 6 to 12 cycles were a sample-barcoded 5' primer and a J-beta primer mix. TCRdb re-called the 5' RACE reads with MiXCR, one entry per CDR3 protein. The sample consists of some 800,000 distinct CDR3 sequences, around two fifths of them appearing once. Sequences were obtained from blood. These TCRs come from a man in his sixties in good health.

The V call is TRBV2, the J call TRBJ2-7; possible D gene TRBD2, 5 bases. Germline assignment: CDR1 SNHLY and CDR2 FYNNEI. V gave up 0 bases and J gave up 7 bases, with 10 bases separating them. The CDR3 spans 13 residues. This CDR3 reads CASSEAPPGEQYF. Written as DNA, the CDR3 is TGTGCCAGCAGTGAAGCGCCCCCGGGAGAGCAGTACTTC.

The chain combines TRBV4-3 with TRBJ1-1; no firm D call. The CDR3 sequence is 14 residues long. The V and J ends lost 0 bases and 1 base respectively, with 6 bases between them. Looked up from germline, CDR1 is LGHNA and CDR2 is YSLEER. CDR3: CASSQDGWNTEAFF. Written as DNA, the CDR3 is TGCGCCAGCAGCCAAGACGGTTGGAACACTGAAGCTTTCTTT.

A few counts support this clonotype. This chain links TRBV27 with TRBJ2-1; D tentatively fits TRBD1 or TRBD2 (5 bases each). V was pared by 3 bases and J by 8 bases, with 23 bases between. Germline lookup yields CDR1 MNHEY and CDR2 SMNVEV (reference sequence). This CDR3 contains 17 residues. The CDR3 sequence is CASSFRFEGLLRDEQFF. The CDR3 nucleotides read TGTGCCAGCAGTTTTAGGTTTGAGGGGCTCCTACGAGATGAGCAGTTCTTC.

The V call is TRBV5-1, the J call TRBJ1-2; D not resolved. The CDR3 covers 13 residues. V was pared by 5 bases and J by 7 bases, with 15 bases between. Germline values: CDR1 SGHRS, CDR2 YFSETQ. CDR3 bases: TGCGCCAGCAGTGTATCGAGACCGGGTGGCTACACCTTC. The encoded protein is CASSVSRPGGYTF.

V is TRBV20-1 and J is TRBJ2-7, with D possibly matching TRBD2 (6 bases). From germline, CDR1 is DFQATT and CDR2 SNEGSKA (reference sequence). The CDR3 consists of 12 residues. Trimming took off 5 bases at V and 2 bases at J, with 10 bases between the two ends. CDR3 loop: CSAWRGAYEQYF. CDR3 nucleotides: TGCAGTGCTTGGCGGGGTGCCTACGAGCAGTACTTC.

The rearrangement joins TRBV11-3 to TRBJ2-1; D call uncertain. CDR3 size: 13 residues. Deletions cut 5 bases from V and 8 bases from J, with 13 bases between. Looked up from germline, CDR1 is SGHNT and CDR2 is YENEEA. DNA for the CDR3: TGTGCCAGCAGCCCCTCGATGCTGCATGAGCAGTTCTTC. Amino acids: CASSPSMLHEQFF.

CDR3 region: CSARVGAQSPLHF. The CDR3 DNA is TGCAGTGCTAGAGTGGGGGCACAGTCACCCCTCCACTTT. This chain connects TRBV20-1 to TRBJ1-6; a possible D gene is TRBD1 (6 bases). This CDR3 contains 13 residues. The V end lost 1 base, the J end lost 10 bases, and 11 bases lay between the germline ends. Germline V gene sequence: CDR1 DFQATT, CDR2 SNEGSKA (reference sequence).

The chain combines TRBV28 with TRBJ1-2, with D maybe TRBD1 (5 bases). CDR3 length: 12 amino acids. Trimming cost V 7 bases and J 5 bases, with 11 bases left between them. Looked up from germline, CDR1 is MDHEN and CDR2 is SYDVKM. CDR3 DNA sequence: TGTGCCAGCACCCCACGGGGGTATGGCTACACCTTC. This translates into CASTPRGYGYTF.

This clonotype has more than one count but fewer than ten. The V and J genes are TRBV12-3 or TRBV12-4 and TRBJ2-1; TRBD1 matches 12 bases. This CDR3 contains 14 residues. The trim removed 6 bases at V and 8 bases at J, leaving 5 bases unmatched. Here the CDR3 DNA reads TGTGCCAGCAGGAAGGGACAGGGGGCGGATGAGCAGTTCTTC. It encodes CASRKGQGADEQFF.

The chain is built from TRBV10-3 and TRBJ2-7, with 7 bases fitting TRBD1. The CDR3 is made up of 14 amino acids. V trimming: 2 bases; J trimming: 1 base; junction bases outside the gene matches: 2. Germline assignment: CDR1 ENHRY and CDR2 SYGVKD. The CDR3 is CAISEVTGSYEQYF. Written as DNA, the CDR3 is TGTGCCATCAGTGAGGTGACAGGGTCCTACGAGCAGTACTTC.

The V call is TRBV9, the J call TRBJ2-2; maybe TRBD2 (5 bases). Trimming cost V 4 bases and J 3 bases, with 13 bases left between them. Per germline, CDR1 SGDLS and CDR2 YYNGEE. The CDR3 sequence is 15 residues long. DNA of the CDR3: TGTGCCAGCAGCCCGCACAACGGGGACACCGGGGAGCTGTTTTTT. Protein: CASSPHNGDTGELFF.

This chain connects TRBV3-1 to TRBJ1-1; D is possibly TRBD1 (5 bases). The CDR3 is made up of 13 amino acids. Trimming stripped 1 base from V and 11 bases from J, with 14 bases between. The germline CDR1 and CDR2 sequences are LGHDT and YNNKEL (reference sequence). The CDR3 DNA reads TGTGCCAGCAGCCAAGTCGGGGCCCGTTGGGCTTTCTTT. Translation: CASSQVGARWAFF.

The V and J genes are TRBV20-1 and TRBJ1-1; possibly TRBD1 for D (5 bases). V shed 0 bases and J shed 5 bases, with 13 bases lying between them. CDR3 length: 14 residues. The germline CDR1 and CDR2 sequences are DFQATT and SNEGSKA (reference sequence). CDR3 amino acids: CSARDRAEGTEAFF. The CDR3, as DNA: TGCAGTGCTAGAGATCGGGCGGAGGGGACTGAAGCTTTCTTT.

The V call is TRBV7-2, the J call TRBJ1-1; D call uncertain. The CDR3 extends over 9 amino acids. The ends were cut back, 8 bases at V and 12 bases at J, with 10 bases in the middle. Per germline, CDR1 SGHTA and CDR2 FQGNSA. The CDR3 reads CASGERPFF. CDR3 in DNA: TGTGCCAGCGGTGAGCGGCCTTTCTTT. Drawing the rest from reference TRBV7-2 and TRBJ1-1, the complete variable domain is GAGVSQSPSNKVTEKGKDVELRCDPISGHTALYWYRQSLGQGLEFLIYFQGNSAPDKSGLPSDRFSAERTGGSVSTLTIQRTQQEDSAVYLCASGERPFFGQGTRLTVV.

The V gene is TRBV12-3 or TRBV12-4, the J gene TRBJ2-7; maybe TRBD1 (5 bases). There are 12 residues in the CDR3. Between the trimmed V and J ends, which lost 7 bases and 6 bases, there was a span of 13 bases. The CDR3 loop reads CASNSAGFEQYF. The CDR3 DNA follows: TGTGCCAGCAATTCAGCAGGGTTCGAGCAGTACTTC.

This clonotype was seen a few times. The chain uses TRBV15 and TRBJ1-2; D remains unclear. Trimming stripped 4 bases from V and 7 bases from J, with 13 bases between. CDR1 is LNHNV, CDR2 YYDKDF, per germline (reference sequence). This CDR3 contains 13 residues. The CDR3 nucleotides read TGTGCCACCAGCAAGATCCCCCTAGTTGGCTACACCTTC. As protein: CATSKIPLVGYTF.

This sequence joins TRBV7-2 and TRBJ2-7; 7 nucleotides match TRBD1. J gave up 2 bases and V 5 bases, and 6 bases lay outside the gene matches. The CDR3 extends over 14 amino acids. Germline V lookup: CDR1 SGHTA, CDR2 FQGNSA. The CDR3 loop is CASSVQGPAYEQYF. CDR3 nucleotide sequence: TGTGCCAGCAGCGTACAGGGGCCGGCCTACGAGCAGTACTTC.

This chain connects TRBV3-1 to TRBJ2-3, with D hard to call. V was shortened by 1 base and J by 6 bases, with 5 bases between the two germline ends. This CDR3 has 12 residues. Germline CDR1 reads LGHDT; CDR2 reads YNNKEL (reference sequence). CDR3 sequence (DNA): TGTGCCAGCAGCCAAGGGGTGGATACGCAGTATTTT. Residues: CASSQGVDTQYF.

This clonotype was recorded many times. The rearrangement links TRBV7-9 to TRBJ2-7, with a tentative D call TRBD1 (5 bases). CDR1 and CDR2 (germline): SEHNR, FQNEAQ (reference sequence). The CDR3 sequence is 13 residues long. V dropped 5 bases and J dropped 2 bases, with 10 bases sitting between them. CDR3 region: CASSRQTAYEQYF. The CDR3 nucleotides read TGTGCCAGCAGCCGACAGACTGCCTACGAGCAGTACTTC.

The chain employs TRBV5-1 and TRBJ2-5, with 7 bases fitting TRBD2. J was trimmed by 5 bases and V by 1 base; bases with no gene match: 8. From germline, CDR1 is SGHRS and CDR2 YFSETQ. CDR3 length equals 15 residues. CDR3 nucleotides: TGCGCCAGCAGCTTGACAGGACTAGGAGGTGAGACCCAGTACTTC. Translating it yields CASSLTGLGGETQYF.

This chain connects TRBV20-1 to TRBJ2-1; TRBD2 agrees at 7 bases. Germline V lookup: CDR1 DFQATT, CDR2 SNEGSKA (reference sequence). The CDR3 sequence is 15 residues long. Germline trimming cut 3 bases from V and 7 bases from J; bases unmatched to any gene: 12. DNA of the CDR3: TGCAGTGCTAGTTCGACCGGGGGGAATATAAATGAGCAGTTCTTC. It is translated as CSASSTGGNINEQFF.

This chain connects TRBV9 to TRBJ2-1; 8 bases map to TRBD2. This CDR3 spans 13 amino acids. Per germline, CDR1 SGDLS and CDR2 YYNGEE. Unmatched junction bases numbered 5, after V lost 3 bases and J lost 9 bases. CDR3: CASSARGGGEQFF. CDR3 in DNA: TGTGCCAGCAGCGCCCGGGGGGGGGGTGAGCAGTTCTTC.

J is TRBJ2-7 and V is TRBV20-1; D tentatively reads TRBD1 or TRBD2 (5 bases each). V was cut by 6 bases and J by 3 bases, with 15 bases left in between. Germline V gene sequence: CDR1 DFQATT, CDR2 SNEGSKA (reference sequence). The CDR3 sequence is 13 residues long. CDR3 in DNA: TGCAGTGCGGGGCGACTATCGCTCTACGAGCAGTACTTC. Its protein product is CSAGRLSLYEQYF.

J is TRBJ2-5 and V is TRBV2; possibly TRBD1 or TRBD2 for D (5 bases each). Germline CDR1 reads SNHLY; CDR2 reads FYNNEI. CDR3 size: 13 residues. The ends were cut back, 6 bases at V and 3 bases at J, with 11 bases in the middle. For the CDR3, the DNA is TGTGCCAGCAGGTCCGGGGACGAAGAGACCCAGTACTTC. It codes for CASRSGDEETQYF.

The chain links TRBV7-2 to TRBJ2-5; a possible D gene is TRBD1 (5 bases). V lost 5 bases and J lost 1, with 17 bases in between. Germline V CDR1 and CDR2: SGHTA, FQGNSA. This CDR3 comprises 16 residues. CDR3 sequence reads: CASSQGWLGPQETQYF. CDR3 nucleotides: TGTGCCAGCAGCCAGGGTTGGTTAGGCCCCCAAGAGACCCAGTACTTC.

The chain combines TRBV20-1 with TRBJ1-4; the D is unclear. Germline lookup yields CDR1 DFQATT and CDR2 SNEGSKA (reference sequence). The CDR3 totals 14 residues. Trimming removed 0 bases from V and 7 bases from J, with 12 bases in between. CDR3 in amino acids: CSARDRVGIEKLFF. CDR3 bases: TGCAGTGCTAGAGATAGGGTTGGCATTGAAAAACTGTTTTTT.